The text below deals with one T cell receptor (beta chain). Its antigen remains unidentified. It was with 60 Vbeta and 13 Jbeta primers that the PCR ran. Data came from immunoSEQ multiplex PCR; TCRdb stores just in-frame clones and leaves some out. This table has under 100,000 clones, under 80% appearing once. The sample comes from a study of cytomegalovirus exposure and HLA in healthy donors. Whole-study results and caveats: About 87% or about 30% of the time was how often most TCR beta V segments were productive, according to an earlier analysis.

The source is a human donor in good health. Sequences were obtained from PBMCs.

In DNA form, the CDR3 reads TGTGCCAGCAGCGCTGCGGGAATCATGAACACTGAAGCTTTCTTT. Its protein is CASSAAGIMNTEAFF. This chain connects TRBV13 to TRBJ1-1; no reliable D call. The V end lost 5 bases, the J end lost 0 bases, and 13 bases lay between the germline ends. The CDR3 sequence is 15 residues long. Germline CDR1 is PRHDT and CDR2 is FYEKMQ (reference sequence).